One TCR beta chain is described in this entry. There are many counts of this clonotype. The clone's antigen remains unknown. Base qualities are missing; no much larger clone stands one base away. Ficoll-Paque density gradient centrifugation was the method used to isolate PBMCs. The V end loses 1 base and the J end loses 9 bases, and a stretch of 3 bases separates them. The germline V gene supplies CDR1 MDHEN and CDR2 SYDVKM. The CDR3 runs 11 amino acids, cysteine and phenylalanine included. Of the read, only the CDR3 DNA is kept; its 33 bases are in frame from base 1. The sample is drawn from a study of T-cell memory formation after mild COVID-19 (dated by TCRdb to the early 2020s). Study-level background: TCR sequence clusters from the two donors were found to be largely donor specific. In two donors, T-cell clones that expanded and contracted after mild COVID-19 were followed by sequencing TCRalpha and TCRbeta repertoires longitudinally. The cohort comprised two young, previously healthy adult volunteers, one female and one male. The study at large found these results: The detection of some responding clones in pre-infection memory suggests that pre-existing cross-reactive memory T cells joined the SARS-CoV-2 response. The study covered only a couple of mild cases, and larger cohorts including severe cases with pre-infection samples were considered necessary. Contracting CD4+ clones were found mainly in CM and EM memory subsets, while CD8+ clones were enriched in EMRA. The second-wave clones that peaked on day 37 were not confirmed to be SARS-CoV-2 specific. Clones contracting from day 15 to 85 had balanced CD4/CD8 phenotypes, while a second wave expanding from day 15 to 37 was biased towards CD4+.

Sequencing was performed on an Illumina NovaSeq 6000. Using 5'RACE with constant-segment primers, TCRalpha and TCRbeta cDNA libraries were constructed, with sample barcodes and unique molecular identifiers added in the process. RNA was extracted from every sample with Trizol reagent. Libraries were amplified in two PCR steps, with a second sample barcode and Illumina TruSeq adapters added in the second step. Sequencing of the libraries was done on an Illumina NovaSeq, producing 2 x 150 bp paired-end reads. The paper's processing steps were these. The reads were demultiplexed and collapsed into UMI-guided consensus sequences using migec v1.2.7. Using mixcr v2.1.11, UMI consensuses were aligned to TRA and TRB V and J templates and then assembled into clonotypes. A clonotype was counted as expanded or contracted only when both edgeR and NoisET called the clonotype significant, with the noise models trained on biological replicates. For edgeR calls, the cutoffs were a false discovery rate-adjusted p below 0.01 and a log2 fold-change threshold of 1. As an exploratory analysis of dynamics, PCA with hierarchical clustering was applied to max-normalized trajectories of the 1000 most abundant clonotypes. Each responding clone was given a CD4 or CD8 phenotype based on the CD4+ and CD8+ repertoires, which had been sequenced separately. Starting from the raw public reads, TCRdb applied fastp trimming at Q25, assembled clones with MiXCR and retained in-frame beta chains. Rows with one shared CDR3 protein collapse into an entry with the most common genes and DNA. TCRdb, not the authors, supplied the V and J calls. The sample has under 300,000 distinct CDR3 sequences on record, about 17% of them singletons. Of the sample, about 4% is held by the ten largest clones.

This receptor chain uses TRBV28 and TRBJ2-2, with the D segment identity uncertain. The receptor's source is a man between 18 and 29 years old who had mild COVID-19 (a few samples of this study predate the infection). The sample titles of this study are shuffled in the database, so cell type and time point are left out; the donor was told from shared clones. Sequenced sample: PBMCs or a T cell subset sorted from them (not recorded which). The CDR3 here reads CASSLFRELFF. In nucleotides, the sequence is TGTGCCAGCAGTTTATTTAGGGAGCTGTTTTTT.